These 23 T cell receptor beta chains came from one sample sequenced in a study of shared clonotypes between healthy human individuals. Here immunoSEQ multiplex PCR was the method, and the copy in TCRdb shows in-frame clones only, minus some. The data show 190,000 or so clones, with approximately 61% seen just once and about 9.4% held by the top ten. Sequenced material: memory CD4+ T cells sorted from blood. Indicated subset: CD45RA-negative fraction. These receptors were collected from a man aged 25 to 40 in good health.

The CDR3 nucleotides read TGTGCCAGCAGCTCAGGGTTACAAGAGACCCAGTACTTC. Translation gives CASSSGLQETQYF. The rearrangement links TRBV5-6 to TRBJ2-5; weak D call: TRBD1 (5 bases). V shed 3 bases and J shed 2 bases, with 8 bases lying between them. The CDR3 is 13 amino acids. CDR1 and CDR2 (germline): SGHDT, YYEEEE.

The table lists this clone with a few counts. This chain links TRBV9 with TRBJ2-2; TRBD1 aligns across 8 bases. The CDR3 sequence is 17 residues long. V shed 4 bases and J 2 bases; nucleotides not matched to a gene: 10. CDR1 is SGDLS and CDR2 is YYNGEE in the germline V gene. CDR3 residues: CASSPPQTGANTGELFF. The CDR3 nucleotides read TGTGCCAGCAGCCCACCCCAGACAGGGGCAAACACCGGGGAGCTGTTTTTT.

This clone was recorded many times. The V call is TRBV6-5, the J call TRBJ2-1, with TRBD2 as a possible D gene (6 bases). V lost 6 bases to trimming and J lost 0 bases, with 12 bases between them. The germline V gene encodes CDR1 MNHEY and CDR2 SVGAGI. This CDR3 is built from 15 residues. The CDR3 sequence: CASSPGSPSYNEQFF. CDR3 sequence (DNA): TGTGCCAGCAGCCCCGGGAGTCCCTCCTACAATGAGCAGTTCTTC.

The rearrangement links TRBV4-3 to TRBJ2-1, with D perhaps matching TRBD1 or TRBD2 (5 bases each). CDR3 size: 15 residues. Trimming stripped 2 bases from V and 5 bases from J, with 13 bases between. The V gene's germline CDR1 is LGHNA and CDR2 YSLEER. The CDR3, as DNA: TGCGCCAGCAGCCAATCCGGGACGAACGACAATGAGCAGTTCTTC. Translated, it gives CASSQSGTNDNEQFF.

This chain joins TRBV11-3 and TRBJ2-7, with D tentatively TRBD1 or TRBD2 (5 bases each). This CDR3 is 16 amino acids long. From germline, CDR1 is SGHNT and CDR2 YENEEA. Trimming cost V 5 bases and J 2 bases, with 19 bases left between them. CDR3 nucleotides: TGTGCCAGCAGCCCGAGAGGGGCAGGCGGACCCTACGAGCAGTACTTC. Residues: CASSPRGAGGPYEQYF.

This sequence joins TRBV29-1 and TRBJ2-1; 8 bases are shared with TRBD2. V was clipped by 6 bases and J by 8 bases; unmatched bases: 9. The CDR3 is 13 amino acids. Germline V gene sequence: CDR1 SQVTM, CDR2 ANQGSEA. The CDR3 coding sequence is TGCAGCGTAAGTGGACTAGCAATCGATGAGCAGTTCTTC. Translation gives CSVSGLAIDEQFF.

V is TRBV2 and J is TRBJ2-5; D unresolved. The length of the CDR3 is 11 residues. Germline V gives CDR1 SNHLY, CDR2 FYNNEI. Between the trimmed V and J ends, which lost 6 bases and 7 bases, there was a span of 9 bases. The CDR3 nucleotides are TGTGCCAGCAGCGGGTCGGGGACCCAGTACTTC. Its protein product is CASSGSGTQYF.

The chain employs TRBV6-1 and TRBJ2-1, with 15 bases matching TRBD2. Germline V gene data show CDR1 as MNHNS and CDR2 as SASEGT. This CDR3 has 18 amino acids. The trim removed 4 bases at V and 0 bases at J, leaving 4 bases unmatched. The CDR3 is CASSAGTSGRSSYNEQFF. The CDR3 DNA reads TGTGCCAGCAGTGCCGGGACTAGCGGGAGGAGCTCCTACAATGAGCAGTTCTTC.

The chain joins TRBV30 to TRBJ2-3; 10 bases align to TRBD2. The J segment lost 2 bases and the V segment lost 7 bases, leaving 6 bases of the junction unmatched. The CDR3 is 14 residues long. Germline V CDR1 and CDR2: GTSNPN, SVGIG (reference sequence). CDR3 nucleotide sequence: TGTGCCTTCACGGGACTAGCGAACACAGATACGCAGTATTTT. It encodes CAFTGLANTDTQYF.

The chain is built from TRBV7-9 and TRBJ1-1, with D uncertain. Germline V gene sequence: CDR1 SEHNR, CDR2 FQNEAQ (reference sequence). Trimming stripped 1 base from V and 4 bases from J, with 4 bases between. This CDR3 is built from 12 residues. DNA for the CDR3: TGTGCCAGCAGCTTAGGATTCACTGAAGCTTTCTTT. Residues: CASSLGFTEAFF.

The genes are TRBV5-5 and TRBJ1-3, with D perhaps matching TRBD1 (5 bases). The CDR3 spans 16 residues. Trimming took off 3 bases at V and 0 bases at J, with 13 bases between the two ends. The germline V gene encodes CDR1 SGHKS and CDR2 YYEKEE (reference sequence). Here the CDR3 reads CASSSDAGFSGNTIYF. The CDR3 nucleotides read TGTGCCAGCAGCTCAGATGCAGGGTTCTCTGGAAACACCATATATTTT.

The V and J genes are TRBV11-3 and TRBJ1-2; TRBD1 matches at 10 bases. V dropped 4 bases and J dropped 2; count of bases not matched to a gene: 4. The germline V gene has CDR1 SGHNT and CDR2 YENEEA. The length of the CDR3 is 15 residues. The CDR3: CASSSPGQGNYGYTF. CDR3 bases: TGTGCCAGCAGCTCCCCGGGACAGGGGAACTATGGCTACACCTTC. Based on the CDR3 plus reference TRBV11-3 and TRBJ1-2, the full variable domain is EAGVVQSPRYKIIEKKQPVAFWCNPISGHNTLYWYLQNLGQGPELLIRYENEEAVDDSQLPKDRFSAERLKGVDSTLKIQPAELGDSAVYLCASSSPGQGNYGYTFGSGTRLTVV.

The CDR3 DNA is TGCGCCAGCAGCTACCAAGCGGGAGGTAGCACAGATACGCAGTATTTT. It specifies CASSYQAGGSTDTQYF. This rearrangement joins TRBV5-1 to TRBJ2-3; TRBD2 agrees at 9 bases. After removal of 3 bases from V and 0 bases from J, the junction contained 5 bases not matched to a gene. Per the germline V gene, CDR1 is SGHRS and CDR2 is YFSETQ. This CDR3 is built from 16 residues.

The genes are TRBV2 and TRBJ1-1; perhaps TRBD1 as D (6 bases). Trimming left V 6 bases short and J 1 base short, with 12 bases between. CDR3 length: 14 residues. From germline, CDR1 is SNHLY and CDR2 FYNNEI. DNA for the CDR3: TGTGCCAGCAGCCCACAGGGCGGGAACACTGAAGCTTTCTTT. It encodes CASSPQGGNTEAFF.

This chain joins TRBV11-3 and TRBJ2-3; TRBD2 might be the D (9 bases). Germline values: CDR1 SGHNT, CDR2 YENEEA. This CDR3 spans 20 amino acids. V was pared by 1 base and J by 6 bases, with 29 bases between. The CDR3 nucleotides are TGTGCCAGCAGCTTAGGGACCAGGGGGCTGGTAGCGGGAGTCCCGGATACGCAGTATTTT. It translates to CASSLGTRGLVAGVPDTQYF. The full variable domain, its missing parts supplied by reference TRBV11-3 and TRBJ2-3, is EAGVVQSPRYKIIEKKQPVAFWCNPISGHNTLYWYLQNLGQGPELLIRYENEEAVDDSQLPKDRFSAERLKGVDSTLKIQPAELGDSAVYLCASSLGTRGLVAGVPDTQYFGPGTRLTVL.

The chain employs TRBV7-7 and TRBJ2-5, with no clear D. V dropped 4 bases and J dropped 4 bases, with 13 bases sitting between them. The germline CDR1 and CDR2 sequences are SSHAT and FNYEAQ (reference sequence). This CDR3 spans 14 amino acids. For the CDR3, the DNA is TGTGCCAGCAGCTCCGCTTCGGCGCCAGAGACCCAGTACTTC. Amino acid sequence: CASSSASAPETQYF.

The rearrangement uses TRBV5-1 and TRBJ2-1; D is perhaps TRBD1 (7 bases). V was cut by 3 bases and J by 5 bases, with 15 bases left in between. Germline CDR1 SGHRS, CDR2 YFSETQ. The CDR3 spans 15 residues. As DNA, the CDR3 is TGCGCCAGCAGCTCCCGCGGGACAGCTAACAATGAGCAGTTCTTC. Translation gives CASSSRGTANNEQFF.

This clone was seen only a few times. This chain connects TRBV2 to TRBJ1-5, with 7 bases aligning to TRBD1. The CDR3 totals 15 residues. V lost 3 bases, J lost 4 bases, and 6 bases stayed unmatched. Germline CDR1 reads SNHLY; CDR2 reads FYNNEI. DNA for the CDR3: TGTGCCAGCAGTGATAGGGGGCAAGCAAATCAGCCCCAGCATTTT. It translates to CASSDRGQANQPQHF.

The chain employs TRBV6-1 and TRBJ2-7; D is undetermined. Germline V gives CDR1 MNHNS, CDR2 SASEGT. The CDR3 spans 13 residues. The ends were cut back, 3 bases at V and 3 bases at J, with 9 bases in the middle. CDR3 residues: CASSDWYGYEQYF. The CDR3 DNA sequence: TGTGCCAGCAGTGATTGGTACGGCTACGAGCAGTACTTC.

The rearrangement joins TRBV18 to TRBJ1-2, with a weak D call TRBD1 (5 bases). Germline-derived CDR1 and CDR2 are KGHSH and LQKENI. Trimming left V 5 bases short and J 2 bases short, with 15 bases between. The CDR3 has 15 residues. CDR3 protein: CASSSRADSNYGYTF. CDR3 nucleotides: TGTGCCAGCTCATCGAGGGCAGACAGCAACTATGGCTACACCTTC.

CDR3 sequence reads: CATSGLGLETYNEQFF. CDR3 DNA: TGTGCCACCAGCGGGTTAGGACTAGAAACCTACAATGAGCAGTTCTTC. The chain links TRBV15 to TRBJ2-1; 7 bases are a match to TRBD2. The CDR3 runs 16 residues. Trimming removed 5 bases from V and 2 bases from J; junction bases left unmatched: 9. Germline V gene data show CDR1 as LNHNV and CDR2 as YYDKDF (reference sequence).

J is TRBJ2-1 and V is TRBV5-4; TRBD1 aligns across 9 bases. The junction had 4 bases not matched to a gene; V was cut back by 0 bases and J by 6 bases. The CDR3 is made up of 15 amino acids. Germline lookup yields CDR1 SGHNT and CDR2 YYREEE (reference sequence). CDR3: CASSLGGQGSNEQFF. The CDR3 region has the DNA TGTGCCAGCAGCTTGGGGGGACAGGGTTCCAATGAGCAGTTCTTC. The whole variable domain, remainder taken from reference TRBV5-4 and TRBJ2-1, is ETGVTQSPTHLIKTRGQQVTLRCSSQSGHNTVSWYQQALGQGPQFIFQYYREEENGRGNFPPRFSGLQFPNYSSELNVNALELDDSALYLCASSLGGQGSNEQFFGPGTRLTVL.

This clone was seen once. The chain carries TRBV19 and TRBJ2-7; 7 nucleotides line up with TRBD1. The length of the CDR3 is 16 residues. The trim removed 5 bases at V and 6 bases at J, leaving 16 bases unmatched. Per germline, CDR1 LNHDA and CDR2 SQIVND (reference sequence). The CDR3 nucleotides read TGTGCCAGTAGTCTCGGGGCAAGGACAGGACACTCCGAGCAGTACTTC. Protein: CASSLGARTGHSEQYF.